This is a list of T cell receptor beta chains from one sample in a study of cytomegalovirus exposure and HLA in healthy donors. Assay: immunoSEQ multiplex PCR; the TCRdb copy retains only in-frame clones and omits some. Of some 130,000 clones detected, about 75% appear once; the ten largest clones hold 1.2% to 1.5%. The sample comprised PBMCs. Source of these receptors: a woman in her 40s in good health and CMV-seronegative. The CDR3 runs from the conserved cysteine through the conserved F or W. The D gene is left open where the match is weak. Clone size is shown for a subset of rows, as once, few, many or a class of expanded clone.

TRBD1 | TRBJ1-2 | once | TRBV5-6 | TGTGCCAGCAGCTTGTTACGGCCCGGGACAGATCGTAGGGACTATGGCTACACCTTC | CASSLLRPGTDRRDYGYTF
. | TRBJ1-5 | . | TRBV7-9 | TGTGCCAGCAGCTTAGAATCCAGACAGCCCCAGCATTTT | CASSLESRQPQHF
TRBD1 | TRBJ1-1 | . | TRBV11-1 | TGTGCCAGCAGCTCCCCCGGGACAGGGAACACTGAAGCTTTCTTT | CASSSPGTGNTEAFF
. | TRBJ1-6 | few | TRBV27 | TGTGCCAGCAGTTCCCTGTCGTCACCCCTCCACTTT | CASSSLSSPLHF
TRBD1 | TRBJ1-2 | once | TRBV5-8 | TGTGCCAGCAGCTTGGAGGACAGGGGCCGGGGCTGCACCTTC | CASSLEDRGRGCTF
TRBD1 | TRBJ2-7 | . | TRBV2 | TGTGCCAGCAGGGAGGGACAGGGGTACTCCTACGAGCAGTACTTC | CASREGQGYSYEQYF
TRBD1 | TRBJ1-5 | . | TRBV19 | TGTGCCAGTAGACAGGGGGCCCTCTCCTATAGCAATCAGCCCCAGCATTTT | CASRQGALSYSNQPQHF
. | TRBJ1-3 | . | TRBV5-4 | TGTGCCAGCAGCTTGGGCACTCCGGGAAACACCATATATTTT | CASSLGTPGNTIYF
. | TRBJ1-3 | . | TRBV27 | TGTGCCAGCAGTTCTCGGAACACCATATATTTT | CASSSRNTIYF
. | TRBJ2-7 | . | TRBV14 | TGTGCCAGCAGCCATAGTAACGAGCAGTACTTC | CASSHSNEQYF
. | TRBJ1-2 | . | TRBV11-2 | TGTGCCAGCAGCTTAGATCCGGGGAGTTCTAACTATGGCTACACCTTC | CASSLDPGSSNYGYTF
. | TRBJ1-1 | . | TRBV7-9 | TGTGCCAGCAGCTTACAACCGACAGAGAACACTGAAGCTTTCTTT | CASSLQPTENTEAFF
. | TRBJ2-7 | . | TRBV11-2 | TGTGCCAGCAGCTGGCTACAGGGGAGGCTCTACGAGCAGTACTTC | CASSWLQGRLYEQYF
. | TRBJ1-1 | . | TRBV2 | TGTGCCAGCATCAGGACAGCCCGGGATGCTTTCTTT | CASIRTARDAFF
. | TRBJ1-1 | few | TRBV2 | TGTGCCAGCCGGATTAGGGAGTTTACGAACACTGAAGCTTTCTTT | CASRIREFTNTEAFF
. | TRBJ1-2 | . | TRBV13 | TGTGCCAGTTACCGCGGGGGCTCTGGCTACACCTTC | CASYRGGSGYTF
. | TRBJ1-4 | few | TRBV19 | TGTGCCAGTAGTCCACCTCCGGCAGGTCTTAAGGAAAAACTGTTTTTT | CASSPPPAGLKEKLFF
TRBD2 | TRBJ2-3 | . | TRBV5-4 | TGTGCCAGCAGCTTTAGCGGGGCAACAGATACGCAGTATTTT | CASSFSGATDTQYF
TRBD2 | TRBJ2-5 | . | TRBV5-1 | TGCGCCAGCAGCGATCGGACTAGCGGGGGGGCTGAGACCCAGTACTTC | CASSDRTSGGAETQYF
. | TRBJ2-6 | . | TRBV28 | TGTGCCAGCAGTCTCCTTACAAACAGGGAAGGATCTGGGGCCAACGTCCTGACTTTC | CASSLLTNREGSGANVLTF
. | TRBJ1-2 | . | TRBV6-5 | TGTGCCAGCAGTTCTGAAGGGAGGAGAAGCTATGGCTACACCTTC | CASSSEGRRSYGYTF
. | TRBJ1-1 | once | TRBV5-1 | TGCGCCAGCAGCTTGGGGACAGTTTCAAACACTGAAGCTTTCTTT | CASSLGTVSNTEAFF
TRBD2 | TRBJ2-3 | . | TRBV6-5 | TGTGCCAGCAGTCGGGGGGGAAGCACAGATACGCAGTATTTT | CASSRGGSTDTQYF
TRBD1 | TRBJ2-7 | . | TRBV18 | TGTGCCAGCTCACACCGGGACAGGGGGGAAGAGCAGTACTTC | CASSHRDRGEEQYF
TRBD1 | TRBJ1-4 | . | TRBV7-9 | TGTGCCAGCAGCTTTGGGGAGGGACAGGGTATTGAAAAACTGTTTTTT | CASSFGEGQGIEKLFF
. | TRBJ2-7 | . | TRBV10-3 | TGTGCCATCAGTGAGTCAGAAAGAACAGGGTCCTCCTACGAGCAGTACTTC | CAISESERTGSSYEQYF
TRBD1 | TRBJ1-1 | . | TRBV18 | TGTGCCAGCTCACCATGGGGACAGAGTAACACTGAAGCTTTCTTT | CASSPWGQSNTEAFF
. | TRBJ2-7 | . | TRBV13 | TGTGCCAGCAGCAACCCCGGAGGGGCGTACGAGCAGTACTTC | CASSNPGGAYEQYF
. | TRBJ1-4 | once | TRBV6-5 | TGTGCCAGCAGTTACTCGGGCAGGGAAGGTGAAAAACTGTTTTTT | CASSYSGREGEKLFF
. | TRBJ1-1 | . | TRBV6-5 | TGTGCCAGCAGTTACTCGATGGGACAACCCAGCAGGGAAGCTTTCTTT | CASSYSMGQPSREAFF
TRBD1 | TRBJ1-4 | . | TRBV4-2 | TGTGCCAGCAGCCAACAGACAGGGTTCGGAGAAAAACTGTTTTTT | CASSQQTGFGEKLFF
. | TRBJ2-5 | . | TRBV7-9 | TGTGCCAGCAGCTTAGTAGATAGGGCTTGGGGCGAGACCCAGTACTTC | CASSLVDRAWGETQYF